The sequence of this T cell receptor beta chain was determined in a study of cytomegalovirus exposure and HLA in healthy donors. Study summary: Early released data comprised tens of millions of unique TCRs from HLA-typed donors. General observations from the study: Altogether, 150 to 200 TCR beta chains were recorded as cytomegalovirus-associated. The authors excluded some V segments, including TRBV6-2 and TRBV6-3, as indistinguishable. A previous analysis found most TCR beta V segments productive roughly 90% or roughly 30% of the time.

The PCR used 60 Vbeta and 13 Jbeta primers. The repertoire was sequenced with immunoSEQ multiplex PCR; TCRdb's copy has only in-frame clones and lacks some. The sample has about 59,000 clones, roughly four fifths seen once. Regarding this clone: The target antigen is unknown.

V was pared by 4 bases and J by 0 bases, with 2 bases of the junction left unmatched. The CDR3 loop spans 14 amino acids. Germline-derived CDR1 and CDR2 are SGHNT and YYREEE (reference sequence). Sequenced sample: PBMCs. This chain connects TRBV5-4 to TRBJ2-3, with 7 bases matching TRBD2. The TCR was taken from a man aged 35 to 55 in good health and CMV-seronegative. In DNA form, the CDR3 reads TGTGCCAGCAGCCGGGACTACAGCACAGATACGCAGTATTTT. It encodes CASSRDYSTDTQYF.